The 26 T cell receptor beta chains below come from one sample, sequenced in a study of T cell responses to AZD1222 COVID-19 vaccine. TCRdb keeps only in-frame clones here, not all; method: immunoSEQ multiplex PCR. The sample comprises around 89,000 clones, under 95% of which are singletons, and 22% rests with the top ten. The sequences come from peripheral blood, collected on day 0 of AZD1222 vaccination. The source of these receptors is an adult in good health.

This clone was counted a few times. J is TRBJ1-1 and V is TRBV7-8; D unresolved. Between the trimmed V and J ends, which lost 3 bases and 1 base, there was a span of 12 bases. The V gene's germline CDR1 is SGHVS and CDR2 FQNEAQ. The CDR3 runs 15 residues. The CDR3 region has the DNA TGTGCCAGCAGCTTTCGTAGGCTGACGAACACTGAAGCTTTCTTT. Residues: CASSFRRLTNTEAFF.

This clone was observed a single time. The chain employs TRBV7-9 and TRBJ2-5, with D perhaps matching TRBD1 (6 bases). CDR1 and CDR2 from the germline V gene are SEHNR and FQNEAQ (reference sequence). This CDR3 contains 12 residues. V lost 7 bases, J lost 5 bases, and 11 bases lay in between. The chain's CDR3 is CASIAQGETQYF. The CDR3 region has the DNA TGTGCCAGCATCGCGCAGGGGGAGACCCAGTACTTC.

This clone was recorded only once. V is TRBV12-5 and J is TRBJ1-3, with D possibly being TRBD1 (6 bases). CDR3 length: 16 residues. Looked up from germline, CDR1 is LGHNT and CDR2 is FRNRAP. V gave up 6 bases and J gave up 2 bases, with 17 bases separating them. DNA of the CDR3: TGTGCTAGTGGCAGGGGTGGGACGGACGCTGGAAACACCATATATTTT. Residues: CASGRGGTDAGNTIYF.

The chain combines TRBV6-5 with TRBJ1-1; D perhaps matches TRBD1 (5 bases). Germline V gene lookup returns CDR1 MNHEY and CDR2 SVGAGI. The CDR3 covers 15 residues. V lost 7 bases and J lost 5, with 20 bases in between. The CDR3 DNA is TGTGCCAGCACTACCGGCGGGCCAGGGTGGACTGAAGCTTTCTTT. Amino acids: CASTTGGPGWTEAFF.

The J gene is TRBJ1-4, the V gene TRBV7-8, with 8 bases lining up with TRBD1. The CDR3 runs to 16 residues. The junction had 13 bases not matched to a gene; V was cut back by 5 bases and J by 8 bases. The V gene's germline CDR1 is SGHVS and CDR2 FQNEAQ. CDR3 amino acids: CASSVQPGTGEEKLFF. The CDR3 DNA reads as TGTGCCAGCAGCGTACAGCCAGGGACAGGAGAGGAAAAACTGTTTTTT.

J is TRBJ2-7 and V is TRBV11-2; D may correspond to TRBD1 or TRBD2 (5 bases each). Germline lookup yields CDR1 SGHAT and CDR2 FQNNGV. V gave up 3 bases and J gave up 0 bases, with 12 bases separating them. The CDR3 is 15 amino acids. The CDR3 loop is CASSFQPGTSYEQYF. The CDR3 nucleotides are TGTGCCAGCAGCTTTCAGCCGGGGACCTCCTACGAGCAGTACTTC.

CDR3 DNA sequence: TGCGCCAGCAGACCCGTCCCAACTAATGAAAAACTGTTTTTT. It translates to CASRPVPTNEKLFF. The rearrangement links TRBV5-1 to TRBJ1-4; D ambiguous. V was pared by 5 bases and J by 0 bases, with 8 bases between. Looked up from germline, CDR1 is SGHRS and CDR2 is YFSETQ. The CDR3 is made up of 14 amino acids.

The J gene is TRBJ1-5, the V gene TRBV7-2; no reliable D call. CDR3 length equals 13 residues. Germline V gives CDR1 SGHTA, CDR2 FQGNSA. V lost 5 bases, J lost 4 bases, and 9 bases lay in between. This CDR3 reads CASSPGDNQPQHF. The CDR3 DNA reads as TGTGCCAGCAGCCCAGGAGATAATCAGCCCCAGCATTTT.

The J gene is TRBJ1-1, the V gene TRBV19; D is perhaps TRBD1 (5 bases). The ends were cut back, 3 bases at V and 1 base at J, with 12 bases in the middle. Germline V lookup: CDR1 LNHDA, CDR2 SQIVND (reference sequence). CDR3 size: 15 residues. The CDR3 is CASSIRPGQNTEAFF. DNA for the CDR3: TGTGCCAGTAGTATTAGGCCCGGACAGAACACTGAAGCTTTCTTT.

The chain uses TRBV7-2 and TRBJ1-1; D ambiguous. The CDR3 extends over 12 amino acids. Germline values: CDR1 SGHTA, CDR2 FQGNSA. V was cut by 6 bases and J by 3 bases, with 8 bases left in between. The CDR3 DNA is TGTGCCAGCAGACGCGGGGACACTGAAGCTTTCTTT. Translating it yields CASRRGDTEAFF.

The chain carries TRBV5-1 and TRBJ2-2; D is unclear. CDR1 is SGHRS, CDR2 YFSETQ, per germline. CDR3 length: 15 amino acids. Between the trimmed V and J ends, which lost 4 bases and 1 base, there was a span of 11 bases. DNA for the CDR3: TGCGCCAGCAGCCCCTGGTGGGAGAACACCGGGGAGCTGTTTTTT. This gives the protein CASSPWWENTGELFF.

The V call is TRBV7-9, the J call TRBJ2-7; tentatively, D is TRBD1 or TRBD2 (5 bases each). The germline V and J ends were trimmed by 1 base and 2 bases, with 6 bases remaining between them. The CDR3 covers 13 residues. CDR1 is SEHNR, CDR2 FQNEAQ, per germline (reference sequence). The chain's CDR3 is CASSLGGTYEQYF. The DNA of the CDR3 is TGTGCCAGCAGCTTAGGGGGGACCTACGAGCAGTACTTC. The whole variable domain, remainder taken from reference TRBV7-9 and TRBJ2-7, is DTGVSQNPRHKITKRGQNVTFRCDPISEHNRLYWYRQTLGQGPEFLTYFQNEAQLEKSRLLSDRFSAERPKGSFSTLEIQRTEQGDSAMYLCASSLGGTYEQYFGPGTRLTVT.

The rearrangement joins TRBV18 to TRBJ1-6; 7 nucleotides align to TRBD1. There are 14 residues in the CDR3. After removal of 8 bases from V and 7 bases from J, the junction contained 8 bases not matched to a gene. Germline loops: CDR1 KGHSH, CDR2 LQKENI. This chain's CDR3 is CASTAGTANSPLHF. The CDR3 coding sequence is TGTGCCAGCACCGCCGGGACAGCAAATTCACCCCTCCACTTT.

This rearrangement joins TRBV7-2 to TRBJ1-1; no reliable D call. Germline CDR1 is SGHTA and CDR2 is FQGNSA. V shed 1 base and J shed 11 bases, with 14 bases lying between them. This CDR3 has 13 amino acids. CDR3 DNA: TGTGCCAGCAGCTTAGGGGCCAACCAGGATGCTTTCTTT. It translates to CASSLGANQDAFF. Full variable domain (rest looked up from reference TRBV7-2 and TRBJ1-1): GAGVSQSPSNKVTEKGKDVELRCDPISGHTALYWYRQSLGQGLEFLIYFQGNSAPDKSGLPSDRFSAERTGGSVSTLTIQRTQQEDSAVYLCASSLGANQDAFFGQGTRLTVV.

The chain combines TRBV13 with TRBJ1-5, with no clear D. The CDR3 is 12 residues long. Germline V lookup: CDR1 PRHDT, CDR2 FYEKMQ (reference sequence). V lost 5 bases, J lost 3 bases, and 5 bases lay in between. This chain's CDR3 is CASSKINQPQHF. The CDR3 DNA reads TGTGCCAGCAGCAAAATCAATCAGCCCCAGCATTTT.

In DNA form, the CDR3 reads TGTGCCAGTAATAATGGGCTAGCATACGCAGATACGCAGTATTTT. Translating gives CASNNGLAYADTQYF. This chain joins TRBV19 and TRBJ2-3; D may be TRBD2 (5 bases). The V and J ends lost 7 bases and 4 bases respectively, with 18 bases between them. The germline CDR1 and CDR2 sequences are LNHDA and SQIVND (reference sequence). This CDR3 is 15 amino acids long.

CDR3 sequence (DNA): TGTGCCAGCAGCCAAGGGATGCGGGGCGGGGACAGGTCTCTCACTGAAGCTTTCTTT. The encoded protein is CASSQGMRGGDRSLTEAFF. This chain links TRBV3-1 (or the pseudogene TRBV3-2) with TRBJ1-1; 8 bases map to TRBD1. The CDR3 length is 19 residues. Germline V CDR1 and CDR2: LGHDT, YNNKEL (reference sequence). The ends lost 1 base at V and 4 bases at J; junction bases unmatched: 17.

The rearrangement links TRBV3-1 (or the pseudogene TRBV3-2) to TRBJ2-7, with D tentatively TRBD1 or TRBD2 (5 bases each). The germline V gene encodes CDR1 LGHDT and CDR2 YNNKEL (reference sequence). The CDR3 extends over 16 amino acids. V was cut by 0 bases and J by 1 base, with 13 bases left in between. Here the CDR3 reads CASSQDSGTRSYEQYF. The CDR3 nucleotides are TGTGCCAGCAGCCAAGATTCGGGGACCCGGTCCTACGAGCAGTACTTC.

This chain links TRBV3-1 (or the pseudogene TRBV3-2) with TRBJ1-2; 7 nucleotides agree with TRBD1. Trimming removed 2 bases from V and 0 bases from J; junction bases left unmatched: 6. Germline CDR1 and CDR2: LGHDT and YNNKEL (reference sequence). This CDR3 has 16 residues. The CDR3: CASSQRTGSSNYGYTF. The CDR3 DNA reads as TGTGCCAGCAGCCAACGGACAGGTTCATCTAACTATGGCTACACCTTC.

V usage is TRBV5-5 and J usage is TRBJ1-1, with D hard to call. This CDR3 region has 14 residues. Germline V gene lookup returns CDR1 SGHKS and CDR2 YYEKEE (reference sequence). Trimming shortened V by 4 bases and J by 5 bases, and 15 bases separated the two germline ends. CDR3 in amino acids: CASSGGVGRTEAFF. The CDR3 coding sequence is TGTGCCAGCAGCGGCGGGGTCGGTAGGACTGAAGCTTTCTTT.

The chain has TRBV19 and TRBJ1-1; D is unclear. Trimming took 2 bases from V and 1 from J, leaving 8 bases between them. CDR1 and CDR2 (germline): LNHDA, SQIVND (reference sequence). The CDR3 runs to 14 residues. The CDR3 coding sequence is TGTGCCAGTAGTATAAGAATACAGAACACTGAAGCTTTCTTT. Translating gives CASSIRIQNTEAFF.

The chain combines TRBV6-5 with TRBJ2-7; 9 positions agree with TRBD1. The V gene's germline CDR1 is MNHEY and CDR2 SVGAGI. The CDR3 is made up of 14 amino acids. V shed 0 bases, J shed 3 bases, and the junction held 0 bases outside the gene matches. DNA of the CDR3: TGTGCCAGCAGTTACTCGACAGGGGGCTACGAGCAGTACTTC. Protein sequence: CASSYSTGGYEQYF.

The table lists this clone with a count of one. Within the sample, other DNA sequences also encode this same CDR3. DNA of the CDR3: TGTGCCAGTAGTCTGGGACAGCGCAATCAGCCCCAGCATTTT. Translation gives CASSLGQRNQPQHF. The chain couples TRBV19 to TRBJ1-5, with 7 bases lining up with TRBD1. Germline V CDR1 and CDR2: LNHDA, SQIVND (reference sequence). CDR3 size: 14 residues. With 5 bases clipped from V and 2 bases from J, the junction kept 3 bases outside the gene matches.

V and J are TRBV11-3 and TRBJ2-1; 8 nucleotides match TRBD2. There are 18 residues in the CDR3. The germline V gene has CDR1 SGHNT and CDR2 YENEEA. V shed 5 bases and J 9 bases; nucleotides not matched to a gene: 21. CDR3 amino acids: CASSDEAGAASGHSEQFF. CDR3 sequence (DNA): TGTGCCAGCAGCGACGAAGCGGGGGCCGCTTCAGGACACTCTGAGCAGTTCTTC.

The chain links TRBV9 to TRBJ2-2, with D uncertain. CDR3 length equals 15 residues. In germline, CDR1 is SGDLS, CDR2 YYNGEE. Trimming pared 2 bases from V and 1 base from J, leaving 9 bases between. CDR3: CASSVWQGNTGELFF. The CDR3 DNA reads TGTGCCAGCAGCGTGTGGCAAGGGAACACCGGGGAGCTGTTTTTT.

The J gene is TRBJ1-2, the V gene TRBV28; 7 bases match TRBD1. This CDR3 has 14 residues. Trimming took 3 bases from V and 4 from J; bases not matched to a gene: 5. Germline V gives CDR1 MDHEN, CDR2 SYDVKM. CDR3 amino acids: CASSLMAGGYGYTF. The CDR3 DNA sequence: TGTGCCAGCAGTTTGATGGCAGGGGGCTATGGCTACACCTTC.